Listed below are T cell receptor beta chains from one sample, sequenced in a study of T cell responses to AZD1222 COVID-19 vaccine. TCRdb's table, derived via immunoSEQ multiplex PCR, lists solely in-frame clones and lacks some. The profile shows about 120,000 clones, just over 90% of them singletons. The material was peripheral blood, obtained 28 days after the second AZD1222 dose. The receptors shown here come from an adult who received the AZD1222 COVID-19 vaccine. CDR3s include the opening cysteine and the closing phenylalanine or tryptophan. The D gene is left open where the match is weak. A row's size may be missing; if present it is once, few, many or a size class.

CDR3 protein: CASSQDRGGGGAYGYTF; CDR3 DNA: TGCGCCAGCAGCCAAGATCGGGGGGGAGGGGGCGCGTATGGCTACACCTTC; D gene: TRBD1; V gene: TRBV4-3; CDR3 length: 17; J gene: TRBJ1-2; clone size: NA
CDR3 protein: CASSVDEGLPSGNTIYF; CDR3 DNA: TGTGCCAGCAGCGTAGACGAAGGACTACCTTCTGGAAACACCATATATTTT; D gene: NA; V gene: TRBV9; CDR3 length: 17; J gene: TRBJ1-3; clone size: NA
CDR3 protein: CASSLSPGQFAPQHF; CDR3 DNA: TGTGCCAGCAGCTTAAGCCCGGGACAGTTTGCACCCCAGCATTTT; D gene: TRBD1; V gene: TRBV7-2; CDR3 length: 15; J gene: TRBJ1-5; clone size: NA
CDR3 protein: CASTLSPVTNYGYTF; CDR3 DNA: TGCGCCAGCACCCTAAGCCCAGTAACTAACTATGGCTACACCTTC; D gene: NA; V gene: TRBV10-1; CDR3 length: 15; J gene: TRBJ1-2; clone size: NA
CDR3 protein: CASSLGRGYNSPLHF; CDR3 DNA: TGTGCCAGCAGCTTGGGGCGGGGGTATAATTCACCCCTCCACTTT; D gene: NA; V gene: TRBV5-6; CDR3 length: 15; J gene: TRBJ1-6; clone size: NA
CDR3 protein: CATPPVAETQYF; CDR3 DNA: TGTGCCACCCCCCCCGTTGCGGAGACCCAGTACTTC; D gene: NA; V gene: TRBV12-3/TRBV12-4; CDR3 length: 12; J gene: TRBJ2-5; clone size: NA
CDR3 protein: CASSFLGRETQYF; CDR3 DNA: TGCGCCAGCAGCTTCCTAGGTCGAGAGACCCAGTACTTC; D gene: NA; V gene: TRBV5-1; CDR3 length: 13; J gene: TRBJ2-5; clone size: NA
CDR3 protein: CASSSWVSYEQYF; CDR3 DNA: TGTGCCAGCAGTTCCTGGGTCTCCTACGAGCAGTACTTC; D gene: NA; V gene: TRBV6-2/TRBV6-3; CDR3 length: 13; J gene: TRBJ2-7; clone size: NA
CDR3 protein: CASSHPKDSPNTEAFF; CDR3 DNA: TGTGCCAGCAGCCATCCCAAGGACAGTCCGAACACTGAAGCTTTCTTT; D gene: NA; V gene: TRBV3-1/TRBV3-2; CDR3 length: 16; J gene: TRBJ1-1; clone size: NA
CDR3 protein: CASSSTNPSTDTQYF; CDR3 DNA: TGCGCCAGCAGCTCCACCAACCCTAGCACAGATACGCAGTATTTT; D gene: NA; V gene: TRBV5-1; CDR3 length: 15; J gene: TRBJ2-3; clone size: NA
CDR3 protein: CASSSSGPGKPQHF; CDR3 DNA: TGTGCCAGCAGTTCCTCTGGACCCGGAAAGCCCCAGCATTTT; D gene: NA; V gene: TRBV27; CDR3 length: 14; J gene: TRBJ1-5; clone size: NA
CDR3 protein: CASNDYLNTEAFF; CDR3 DNA: TGTGCCAGCAATGACTACTTGAACACTGAAGCTTTCTTT; D gene: NA; V gene: TRBV25-1; CDR3 length: 13; J gene: TRBJ1-1; clone size: NA
CDR3 protein: CASSLRGTGYGYTF; CDR3 DNA: TGTGCCAGCAGTTTAAGGGGGACGGGCTATGGCTACACCTTC; D gene: NA; V gene: TRBV28; CDR3 length: 14; J gene: TRBJ1-2; clone size: NA
CDR3 protein: CASSPPSGTAGDTQYF; CDR3 DNA: TGTGCCAGCAGCCCCCCCTCGGGGACCGCTGGGGATACGCAGTATTTT; D gene: NA; V gene: TRBV7-9; CDR3 length: 16; J gene: TRBJ2-3; clone size: NA
CDR3 protein: CASSLGATEAFF; CDR3 DNA: TGTGCCAGCAGTTTAGGGGCCACTGAAGCTTTCTTT; D gene: NA; V gene: TRBV12-3/TRBV12-4; CDR3 length: 12; J gene: TRBJ1-1; clone size: NA
CDR3 protein: CASSQGPSGNTIYF; CDR3 DNA: TGTGCCAGCAGCCAAGGACCTTCTGGAAACACCATATATTTT; D gene: NA; V gene: TRBV3-1/TRBV3-2; CDR3 length: 14; J gene: TRBJ1-3; clone size: NA
CDR3 protein: CASSFFQARTGELFF; CDR3 DNA: TGTGCCAGCAGCTTTTTCCAGGCGAGAACCGGGGAGCTGTTTTTT; D gene: NA; V gene: TRBV5-6; CDR3 length: 15; J gene: TRBJ2-2; clone size: NA
CDR3 protein: CASSRIDGVNTEAFF; CDR3 DNA: TGTGCCAGCAGCCGTATAGATGGGGTGAACACTGAAGCTTTCTTT; D gene: NA; V gene: TRBV6-6; CDR3 length: 15; J gene: TRBJ1-1; clone size: NA
CDR3 protein: CASSLTSSGDSYEQYF; CDR3 DNA: TGTGCCAGCAGCTTAACCTCTAGCGGGGACTCCTACGAGCAGTACTTC; D gene: TRBD2; V gene: TRBV7-3; CDR3 length: 16; J gene: TRBJ2-7; clone size: NA
CDR3 protein: CASSRLRAGGYTF; CDR3 DNA: TGTGCCAGTAGTCGGCTGCGTGCTGGGGGCTACACCTTC; D gene: NA; V gene: TRBV19; CDR3 length: 13; J gene: TRBJ1-2; clone size: NA
CDR3 protein: CASSPRGTYEQYF; CDR3 DNA: TGTGCCAGCTCACCACGCGGAACCTACGAGCAGTACTTC; D gene: NA; V gene: TRBV18; CDR3 length: 13; J gene: TRBJ2-7; clone size: NA
CDR3 protein: CASSRLVLAKNIQYF; CDR3 DNA: TGTGCCAGCAGCCGCCTGGTCTTAGCCAAAAACATTCAGTACTTC; D gene: NA; V gene: TRBV5-6; CDR3 length: 15; J gene: TRBJ2-4; clone size: NA
CDR3 protein: CASSELRLEAFF; CDR3 DNA: TGTGCCAGCTCTGAGCTTAGGCTTGAAGCTTTCTTT; D gene: NA; V gene: TRBV7-9; CDR3 length: 12; J gene: TRBJ1-1; clone size: NA
CDR3 protein: CASSGTGGGNEQFF; CDR3 DNA: TGTGCCAGCAGCGGCACAGGGGGTGGGAATGAGCAGTTCTTC; D gene: TRBD1; V gene: TRBV9; CDR3 length: 14; J gene: TRBJ2-1; clone size: NA
CDR3 protein: CASRRTSGSVSYEQYF; CDR3 DNA: TGTGCCAGCAGAAGGACTAGCGGGAGCGTCTCCTACGAGCAGTACTTC; D gene: TRBD2; V gene: TRBV2; CDR3 length: 16; J gene: TRBJ2-7; clone size: NA
CDR3 protein: CASSIRGPNQPQHF; CDR3 DNA: TGTGCCAGTAGTATTAGGGGTCCCAATCAGCCCCAGCATTTT; D gene: NA; V gene: TRBV19; CDR3 length: 14; J gene: TRBJ1-5; clone size: NA
CDR3 protein: CASSFGRASGNTIYF; CDR3 DNA: TGTGCCAGCAGCTTTGGACGGGCCTCTGGAAACACCATATATTTT; D gene: NA; V gene: TRBV5-8; CDR3 length: 15; J gene: TRBJ1-3; clone size: NA
CDR3 protein: CASSLLVNTEAFF; CDR3 DNA: TGTGCCAGCAGTTTATTGGTGAACACTGAAGCTTTCTTT; D gene: NA; V gene: TRBV27; CDR3 length: 13; J gene: TRBJ1-1; clone size: NA
CDR3 protein: CASGPGGNQPQHF; CDR3 DNA: TGTGCCAGTGGTCCAGGGGGCAATCAGCCCCAGCATTTT; D gene: NA; V gene: TRBV28; CDR3 length: 13; J gene: TRBJ1-5; clone size: NA
CDR3 protein: CASSRRRGSPYEQYF; CDR3 DNA: TGTGCCAGCAGCAGACGACGGGGCAGCCCCTACGAGCAGTACTTC; D gene: NA; V gene: TRBV14; CDR3 length: 15; J gene: TRBJ2-7; clone size: NA
CDR3 protein: CASSRLPTGGRNTGELFF; CDR3 DNA: TGTGCCAGCAGTCGGTTGCCGACAGGGGGCAGGAACACCGGGGAGCTGTTTTTT; D gene: TRBD1; V gene: TRBV6-6; CDR3 length: 18; J gene: TRBJ2-2; clone size: NA
CDR3 protein: CASSPSLEGVYGYTF; CDR3 DNA: TGTGCCAGCAGCCCAAGTCTCGAGGGCGTGTATGGCTACACCTTC; D gene: NA; V gene: TRBV3-1/TRBV3-2; CDR3 length: 15; J gene: TRBJ1-2; clone size: NA
CDR3 protein: CATRKYTDNEQFF; CDR3 DNA: TGCGCCACCAGGAAGTACACGGACAATGAGCAGTTCTTC; D gene: NA; V gene: TRBV10-1; CDR3 length: 13; J gene: TRBJ2-1; clone size: NA
CDR3 protein: CSVSGTSYSGANVLTF; CDR3 DNA: TGCAGCGTTTCCGGGACCTCTTACTCTGGCGCCAACGTCCTGACTTTC; D gene: NA; V gene: TRBV29-1; CDR3 length: 16; J gene: TRBJ2-6; clone size: NA
CDR3 protein: CASSLGHLNYEQYF; CDR3 DNA: TGTGCCAGCAGCCTTGGACACCTGAACTACGAGCAGTACTTC; D gene: NA; V gene: TRBV7-8; CDR3 length: 14; J gene: TRBJ2-7; clone size: NA
CDR3 protein: CSSQRQGDGYTF; CDR3 DNA: TGCAGCTCTCAAAGGCAGGGTGATGGCTACACCTTC; D gene: NA; V gene: TRBV29-1; CDR3 length: 12; J gene: TRBJ1-2; clone size: few
CDR3 protein: CASRTTGKTEAFF; CDR3 DNA: TGTGCCAGCAGGACGACAGGTAAGACTGAAGCTTTCTTT; D gene: NA; V gene: TRBV2; CDR3 length: 13; J gene: TRBJ1-1; clone size: NA
CDR3 protein: CASSFSGQTIYGYTF; CDR3 DNA: TGTGCCAGCAGCTTTTCAGGGCAAACTATCTATGGCTACACCTTC; D gene: NA; V gene: TRBV13; CDR3 length: 15; J gene: TRBJ1-2; clone size: NA
CDR3 protein: CASSPVAAGRGYTF; CDR3 DNA: TGTGCCAGCAGTCCAGTTGCTGCGGGTCGGGGCTACACCTTC; D gene: NA; V gene: TRBV5-6; CDR3 length: 14; J gene: TRBJ1-2; clone size: NA
CDR3 protein: CASSEASGPYNEQFF; CDR3 DNA: TGTGCCAGCAGTGAAGCTAGCGGCCCCTACAATGAGCAGTTCTTC; D gene: NA; V gene: TRBV6-1; CDR3 length: 15; J gene: TRBJ2-1; clone size: NA
CDR3 protein: CASSGGSAGVIEQYF; CDR3 DNA: TGTGCCAGCAGTGGGGGTTCGGCGGGAGTGATCGAGCAGTACTTC; D gene: TRBD2; V gene: TRBV25-1; CDR3 length: 15; J gene: TRBJ2-7; clone size: NA
CDR3 protein: CASSLDRKHSQFF; CDR3 DNA: TGTGCCAGCAGCTTAGATCGCAAGCATTCGCAGTTCTTC; D gene: NA; V gene: TRBV11-3; CDR3 length: 13; J gene: TRBJ2-1; clone size: NA